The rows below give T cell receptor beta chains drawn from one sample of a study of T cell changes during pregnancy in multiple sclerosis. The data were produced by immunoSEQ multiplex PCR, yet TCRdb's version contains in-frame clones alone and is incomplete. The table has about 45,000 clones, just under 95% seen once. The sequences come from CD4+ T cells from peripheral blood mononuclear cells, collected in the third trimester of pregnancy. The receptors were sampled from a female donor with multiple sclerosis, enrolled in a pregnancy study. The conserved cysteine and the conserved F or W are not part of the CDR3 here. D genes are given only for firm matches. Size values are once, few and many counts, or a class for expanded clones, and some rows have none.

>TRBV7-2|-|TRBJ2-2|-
ASSPHKRGTGELF
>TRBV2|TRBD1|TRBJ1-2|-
ASRYQTGGGYGYT
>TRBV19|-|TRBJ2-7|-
ASSRGPAYEQY
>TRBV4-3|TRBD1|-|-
ASSQDRGPYEQY
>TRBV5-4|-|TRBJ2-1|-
ASSLARGPDEQF
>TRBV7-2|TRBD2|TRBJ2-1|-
ASSQTGLAGVFGEQF
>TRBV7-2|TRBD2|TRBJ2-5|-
ASSLGSLAGPGETQY
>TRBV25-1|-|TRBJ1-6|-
ASSPPTGPRAPLH
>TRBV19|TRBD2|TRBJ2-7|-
ASNRERGYEQY
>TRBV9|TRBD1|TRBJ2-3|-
ASSANRKTGETDTQY
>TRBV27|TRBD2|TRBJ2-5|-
ASGRGGGETQY
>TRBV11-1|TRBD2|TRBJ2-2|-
ASSLAGTSGANTGELF
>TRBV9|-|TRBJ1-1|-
ASSVLPNRPNTEAF
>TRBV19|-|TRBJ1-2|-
ASSISQGPFAGGYT
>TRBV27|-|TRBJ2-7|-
ASSPQNGYEQY
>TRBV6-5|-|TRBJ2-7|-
ASSGTLSYEQY
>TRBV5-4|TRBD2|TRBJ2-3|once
ASSLGLAGSDTQY
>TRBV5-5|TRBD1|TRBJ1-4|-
ASSPNSGQGTLREKLF
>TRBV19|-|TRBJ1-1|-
ASSIAPRQANTEAF
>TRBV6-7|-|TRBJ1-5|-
ASSYERGARYQPQH
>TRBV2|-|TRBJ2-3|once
ASSEAIAVDGDTQY
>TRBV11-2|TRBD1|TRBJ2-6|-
ASSWGQGASGANVLT
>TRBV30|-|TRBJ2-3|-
AWSDREDGSTDTQY
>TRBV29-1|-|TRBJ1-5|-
SVGEEFNQPQH
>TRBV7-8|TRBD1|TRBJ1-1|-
ASSEIWDRATNTEAF
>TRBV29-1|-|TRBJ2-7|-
SVAKRGTYEQY
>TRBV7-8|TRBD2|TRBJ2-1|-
ASSLDGRAPNEQF
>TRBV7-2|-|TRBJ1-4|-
ASSSQTGPNEKLF
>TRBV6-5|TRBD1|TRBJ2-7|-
ASSDRGFYEQY
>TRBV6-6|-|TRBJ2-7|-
ASSYWGGETYEQY
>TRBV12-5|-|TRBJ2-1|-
ASGTSTRHEQF
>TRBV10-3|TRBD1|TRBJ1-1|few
AISGSGTGTAF
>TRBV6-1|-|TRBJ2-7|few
ASSDLLGEQY
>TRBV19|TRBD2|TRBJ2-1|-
ASSKTSASYNEQF
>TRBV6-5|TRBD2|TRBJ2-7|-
ASSYSGLSSYEQY
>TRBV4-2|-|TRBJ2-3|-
ASSQDTRGDTQY
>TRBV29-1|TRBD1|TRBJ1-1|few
SVETGTGNTEAF